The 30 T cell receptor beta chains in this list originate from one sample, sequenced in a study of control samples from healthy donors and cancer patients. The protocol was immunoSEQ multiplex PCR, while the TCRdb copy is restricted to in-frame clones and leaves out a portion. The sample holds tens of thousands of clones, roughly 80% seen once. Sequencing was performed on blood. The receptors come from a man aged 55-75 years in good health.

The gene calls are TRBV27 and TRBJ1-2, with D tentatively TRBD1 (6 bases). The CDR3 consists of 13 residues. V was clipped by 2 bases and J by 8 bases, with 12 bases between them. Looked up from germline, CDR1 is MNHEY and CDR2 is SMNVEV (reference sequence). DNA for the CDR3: TGTGCCAGCAGTTTAGCGGGGGCGAGGGGCTACACCTTC. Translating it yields CASSLAGARGYTF.

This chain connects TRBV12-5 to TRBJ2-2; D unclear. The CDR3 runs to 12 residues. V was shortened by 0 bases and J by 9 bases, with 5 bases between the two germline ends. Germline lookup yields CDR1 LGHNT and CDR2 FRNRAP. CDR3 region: CASGLVGRELFF. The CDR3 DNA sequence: TGTGCTAGTGGTTTGGTGGGTAGGGAGCTGTTTTTT.

The CDR3 sequence is CASSPQGFDEQYF. The CDR3 DNA reads TGTGCCAGCTCACCACAGGGGTTCGACGAGCAGTACTTC. This sequence joins TRBV18 and TRBJ2-7; maybe TRBD1 (5 bases). CDR3 size: 13 residues. Germline CDR1 KGHSH, CDR2 LQKENI. The V end was cut by 1 base, the J end by 5 bases, with 9 bases between.

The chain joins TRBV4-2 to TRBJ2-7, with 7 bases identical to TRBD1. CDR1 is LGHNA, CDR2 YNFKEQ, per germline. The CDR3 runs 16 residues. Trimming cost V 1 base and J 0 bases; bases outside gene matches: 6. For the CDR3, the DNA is TGTGCCAGCAGCCAAGCTGACAGGGACGCCTCCTACGAGCAGTACTTC. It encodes CASSQADRDASYEQYF.

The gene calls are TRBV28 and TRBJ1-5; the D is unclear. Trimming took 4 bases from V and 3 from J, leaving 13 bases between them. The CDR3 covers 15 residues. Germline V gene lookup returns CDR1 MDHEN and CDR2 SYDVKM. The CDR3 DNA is TGTGCCAGCAGTTCCCCCAAGGGCCCCAATCAGCCCCAGCATTTT. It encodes CASSSPKGPNQPQHF.

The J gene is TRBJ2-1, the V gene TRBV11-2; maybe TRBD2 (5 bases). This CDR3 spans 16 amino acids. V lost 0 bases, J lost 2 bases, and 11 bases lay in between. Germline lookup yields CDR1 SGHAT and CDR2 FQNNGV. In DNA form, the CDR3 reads TGTGCCAGCAGCTTAGATCATGGAGGACCCTACAATGAGCAGTTCTTC. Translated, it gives CASSLDHGGPYNEQFF.

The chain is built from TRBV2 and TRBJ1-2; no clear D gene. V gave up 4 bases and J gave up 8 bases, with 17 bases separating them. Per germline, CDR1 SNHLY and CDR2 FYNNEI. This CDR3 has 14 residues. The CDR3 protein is CASSVSGSLTGYTF. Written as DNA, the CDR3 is TGTGCCAGCAGTGTATCCGGGTCCCTTACCGGCTACACCTTC. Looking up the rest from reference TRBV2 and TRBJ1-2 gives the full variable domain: EPEVTQTPSHQVTQMGQEVILRCVPISNHLYFYWYRQILGQKVEFLVSFYNNEISEKSEIFDDQFSVERPDGSNFTLKIRSTKLEDSAMYFCASSVSGSLTGYTFGSGTRLTVV.

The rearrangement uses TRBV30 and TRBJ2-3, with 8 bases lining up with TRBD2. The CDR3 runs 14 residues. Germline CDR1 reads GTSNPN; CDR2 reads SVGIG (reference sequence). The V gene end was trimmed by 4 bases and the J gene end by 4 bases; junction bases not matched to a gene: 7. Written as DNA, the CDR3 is TGTGCCTGGAATCTTCGGGGGGGCGCAGATACGCAGTATTTT. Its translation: CAWNLRGGADTQYF.

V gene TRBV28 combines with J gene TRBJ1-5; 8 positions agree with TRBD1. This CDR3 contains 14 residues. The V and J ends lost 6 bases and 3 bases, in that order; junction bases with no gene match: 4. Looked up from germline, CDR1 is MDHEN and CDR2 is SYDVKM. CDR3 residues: CASRKTGDNQPQHF. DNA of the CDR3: TGTGCCAGCAGAAAGACAGGGGACAATCAGCCCCAGCATTTT.

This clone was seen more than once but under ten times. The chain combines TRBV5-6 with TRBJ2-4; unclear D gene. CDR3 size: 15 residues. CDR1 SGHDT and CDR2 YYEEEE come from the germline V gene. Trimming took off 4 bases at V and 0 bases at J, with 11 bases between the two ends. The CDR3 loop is CASSHVDLAKNIQYF. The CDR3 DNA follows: TGTGCCAGCAGCCACGTCGATCTAGCCAAAAACATTCAGTACTTC.

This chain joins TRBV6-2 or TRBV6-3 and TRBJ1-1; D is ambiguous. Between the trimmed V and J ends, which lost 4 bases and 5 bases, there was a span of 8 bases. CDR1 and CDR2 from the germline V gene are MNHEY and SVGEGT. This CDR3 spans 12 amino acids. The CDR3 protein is CASSLVQTEAFF. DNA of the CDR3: TGTGCCAGCAGTTTGGTTCAGACTGAAGCTTTCTTT.

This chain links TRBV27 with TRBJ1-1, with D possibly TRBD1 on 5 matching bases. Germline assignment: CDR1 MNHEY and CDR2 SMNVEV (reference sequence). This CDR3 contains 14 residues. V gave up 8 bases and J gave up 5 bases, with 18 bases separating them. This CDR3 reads CASGGTLGETEAFF. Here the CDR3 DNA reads TGTGCCAGCGGTGGGACGTTGGGAGAAACTGAAGCTTTCTTT.

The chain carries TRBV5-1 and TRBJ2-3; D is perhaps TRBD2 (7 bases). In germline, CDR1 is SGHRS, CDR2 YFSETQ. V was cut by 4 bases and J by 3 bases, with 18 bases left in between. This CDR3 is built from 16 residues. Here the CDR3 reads CASSPNGGQVTDTQYF. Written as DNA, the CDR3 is TGCGCCAGCAGCCCGAACGGGGGGCAAGTGACAGATACGCAGTATTTT.

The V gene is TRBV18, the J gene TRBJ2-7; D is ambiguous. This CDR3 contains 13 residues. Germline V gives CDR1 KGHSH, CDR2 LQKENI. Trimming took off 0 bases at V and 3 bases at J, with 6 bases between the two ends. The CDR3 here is CASSPPGDYEQYF. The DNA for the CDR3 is TGTGCCAGCTCACCACCAGGTGACTACGAGCAGTACTTC.

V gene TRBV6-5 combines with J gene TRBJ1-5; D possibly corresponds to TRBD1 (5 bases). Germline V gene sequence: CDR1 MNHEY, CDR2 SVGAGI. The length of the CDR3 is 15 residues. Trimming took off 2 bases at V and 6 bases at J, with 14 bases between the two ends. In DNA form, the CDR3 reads TGTGCCAGCAGTTACGGTCGGGGGTCGGGTCAGCCCCAGCATTTT. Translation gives CASSYGRGSGQPQHF.

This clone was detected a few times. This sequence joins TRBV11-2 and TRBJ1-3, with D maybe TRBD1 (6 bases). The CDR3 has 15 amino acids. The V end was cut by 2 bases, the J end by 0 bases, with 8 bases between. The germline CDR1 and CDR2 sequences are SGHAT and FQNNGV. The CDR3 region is CASSLTGSSGNTIYF. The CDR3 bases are TGTGCCAGCAGCTTAACAGGGTCCTCTGGAAACACCATATATTTT. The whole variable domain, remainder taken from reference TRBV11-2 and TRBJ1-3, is EAGVAQSPRYKIIEKRQSVAFWCNPISGHATLYWYQQILGQGPKLLIQFQNNGVVDDSQLPKDRFSAERLKGVDSTLKIQPAKLEDSAVYLCASSLTGSSGNTIYFGEGSWLTVV.

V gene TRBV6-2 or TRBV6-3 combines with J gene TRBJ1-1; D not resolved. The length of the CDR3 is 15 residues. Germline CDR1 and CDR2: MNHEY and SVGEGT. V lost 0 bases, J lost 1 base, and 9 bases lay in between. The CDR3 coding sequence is TGTGCCAGCAGTTACTCGGCGGGAGGGAACACTGAAGCTTTCTTT. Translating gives CASSYSAGGNTEAFF.

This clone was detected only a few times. CDR3: CASSFNTVTAGYTF. The CDR3 DNA follows: TGTGCCAGCAGCTTTAATACTGTAACAGCTGGCTACACCTTC. The chain links TRBV7-9 to TRBJ1-2, with D hard to call. Germline V gene lookup returns CDR1 SEHNR and CDR2 FQNEAQ (reference sequence). CDR3 length equals 14 residues. Between the trimmed V and J ends, which lost 3 bases and 7 bases, there was a span of 15 bases.

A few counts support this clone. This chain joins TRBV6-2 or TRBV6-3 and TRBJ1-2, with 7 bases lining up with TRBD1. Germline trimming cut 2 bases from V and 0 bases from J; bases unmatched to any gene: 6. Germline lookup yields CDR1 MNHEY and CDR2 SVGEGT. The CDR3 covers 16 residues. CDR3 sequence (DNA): TGTGCCAGCAGTTACCCCGGTCAGGGGGCTAACTATGGCTACACCTTC. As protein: CASSYPGQGANYGYTF.

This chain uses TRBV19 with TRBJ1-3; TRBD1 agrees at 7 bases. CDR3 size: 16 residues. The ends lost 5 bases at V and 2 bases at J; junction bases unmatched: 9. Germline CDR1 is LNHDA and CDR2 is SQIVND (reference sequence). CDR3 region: CASSSPGTAAGNTIYF. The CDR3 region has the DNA TGTGCCAGTAGTTCACCCGGGACAGCCGCTGGAAACACCATATATTTT.

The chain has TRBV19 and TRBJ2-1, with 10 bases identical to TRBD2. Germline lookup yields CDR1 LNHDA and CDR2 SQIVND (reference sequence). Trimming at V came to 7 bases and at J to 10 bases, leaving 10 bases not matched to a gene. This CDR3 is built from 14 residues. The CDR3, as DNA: TGTGCCAGTATTCCCCGTGGTAGCGGGAGGGAGCAGTTCTTC. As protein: CASIPRGSGREQFF.

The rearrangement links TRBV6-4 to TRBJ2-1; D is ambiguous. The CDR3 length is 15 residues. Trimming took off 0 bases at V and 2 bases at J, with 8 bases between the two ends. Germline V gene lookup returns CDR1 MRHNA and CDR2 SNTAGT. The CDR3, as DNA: TGTGCCAGCAGTGACTCGGTAGGAACCTACAATGAGCAGTTCTTC. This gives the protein CASSDSVGTYNEQFF.

CDR3 loop: CASSPQVRAGELFF. The CDR3 DNA reads TGTGCCAGCAGCCCCCAGGTGCGGGCCGGGGAGCTGTTTTTT. This chain connects TRBV7-2 to TRBJ2-2, with a tentative D call TRBD2 (5 bases). The V and J ends lost 5 bases and 6 bases respectively, with 13 bases between them. There are 14 residues in the CDR3. From germline, CDR1 is SGHTA and CDR2 FQGNSA.

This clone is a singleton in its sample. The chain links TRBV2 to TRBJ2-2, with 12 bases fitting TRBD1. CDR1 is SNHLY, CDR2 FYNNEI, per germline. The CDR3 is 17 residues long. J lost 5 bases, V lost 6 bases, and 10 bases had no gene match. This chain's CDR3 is CASRPGTGGEITGELFF. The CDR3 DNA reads TGTGCCAGCAGACCCGGGACAGGGGGCGAGATAACCGGGGAGCTGTTTTTT.

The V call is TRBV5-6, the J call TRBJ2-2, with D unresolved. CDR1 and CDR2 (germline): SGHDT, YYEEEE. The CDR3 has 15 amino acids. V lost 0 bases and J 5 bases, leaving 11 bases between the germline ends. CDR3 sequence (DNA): TGTGCCAGCAGCTTGGATACAAGAGAGACCGGGGAGCTGTTTTTT. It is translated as CASSLDTRETGELFF.

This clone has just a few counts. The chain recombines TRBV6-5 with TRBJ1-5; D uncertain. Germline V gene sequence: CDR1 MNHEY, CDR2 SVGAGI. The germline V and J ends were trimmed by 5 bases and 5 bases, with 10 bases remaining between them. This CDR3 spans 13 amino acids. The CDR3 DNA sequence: TGTGCCAGCAGTCAAAGTCGGGATCAGCCCCAGCATTTT. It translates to CASSQSRDQPQHF.

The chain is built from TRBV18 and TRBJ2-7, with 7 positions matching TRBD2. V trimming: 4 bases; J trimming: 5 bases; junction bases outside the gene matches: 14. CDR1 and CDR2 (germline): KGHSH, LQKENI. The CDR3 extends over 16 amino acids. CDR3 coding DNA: TGTGCCAGCTCACTTCTAGGACTCCGGGAGGTACACGAGCAGTACTTC. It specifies CASSLLGLREVHEQYF.

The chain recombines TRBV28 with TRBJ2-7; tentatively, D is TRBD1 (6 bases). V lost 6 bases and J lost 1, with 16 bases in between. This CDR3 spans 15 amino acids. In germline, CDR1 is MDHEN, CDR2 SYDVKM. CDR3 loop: CASSLTGIRSYEQYF. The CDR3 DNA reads TGTGCCAGCAGCCTAACAGGGATTAGGTCCTACGAGCAGTACTTC.

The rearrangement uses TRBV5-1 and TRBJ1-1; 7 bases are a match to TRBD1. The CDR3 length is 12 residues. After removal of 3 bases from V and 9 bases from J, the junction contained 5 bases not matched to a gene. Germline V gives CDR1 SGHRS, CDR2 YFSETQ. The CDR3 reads CASSSGTAQAFF. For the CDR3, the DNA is TGCGCCAGCAGCTCCGGGACAGCTCAAGCTTTCTTT.

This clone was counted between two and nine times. CDR3 nucleotide sequence: TGTGCCAGCTCACCCAGGGGGGAGAACACCGGGGAGCTGTTTTTT. It translates to CASSPRGENTGELFF. V and J are TRBV18 and TRBJ2-2; D possibly corresponds to TRBD1 (7 bases). CDR3 length: 15 residues. Per germline, CDR1 KGHSH and CDR2 LQKENI. Trimming took 3 bases from V and 1 from J, leaving 9 bases between them.